This T cell receptor (beta chain) was profiled in a study of T cells in Graves' hyperthyroidism and ophthalmopathy. The germline V gene has CDR1 SEHNR and CDR2 FQNEAQ (reference sequence). The CDR3 covers 16 residues. V was pared by 5 bases and J by 2 bases, with 7 bases of the junction left unmatched. Researchers took RNA transcripts and amplified the TCR beta CDR3 regions from them. First-round RT-PCR with HTBI primers amplified the TCR CDR3 region. TCRdb analysed the multiplex PCR reads with MiXCR anew, one entry per CDR3 protein. This sample has 500,000 to 750,000 distinct CDR3 sequences; 15% to 17% occur once, and the top ten carry around 6.6%.

The chain couples TRBV7-9 to TRBJ2-7; 12 nucleotides align to TRBD2. Sequencing input: blood. The TCR was taken from a woman between 25 and 40 years old with Graves' hyperthyroidism. The CDR3 region has the DNA TGTGCCAGCAGCGCGACGACTAGCGGGAGTCCCTACGAGCAGTACTTC. As protein: CASSATTSGSPYEQYF.